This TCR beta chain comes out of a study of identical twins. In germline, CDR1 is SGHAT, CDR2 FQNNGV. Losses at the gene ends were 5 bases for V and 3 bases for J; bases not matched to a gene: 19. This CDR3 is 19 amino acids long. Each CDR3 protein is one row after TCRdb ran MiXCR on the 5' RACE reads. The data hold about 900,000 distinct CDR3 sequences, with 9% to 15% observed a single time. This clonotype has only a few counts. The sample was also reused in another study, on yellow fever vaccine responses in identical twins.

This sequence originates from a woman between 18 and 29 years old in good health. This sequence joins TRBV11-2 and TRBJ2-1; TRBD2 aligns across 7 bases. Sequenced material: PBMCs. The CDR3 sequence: CASSPFGRAYRSGYNEQFF. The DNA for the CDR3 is TGTGCCAGCAGCCCTTTTGGGAGGGCCTACCGGTCGGGCTACAATGAGCAGTTCTTC.